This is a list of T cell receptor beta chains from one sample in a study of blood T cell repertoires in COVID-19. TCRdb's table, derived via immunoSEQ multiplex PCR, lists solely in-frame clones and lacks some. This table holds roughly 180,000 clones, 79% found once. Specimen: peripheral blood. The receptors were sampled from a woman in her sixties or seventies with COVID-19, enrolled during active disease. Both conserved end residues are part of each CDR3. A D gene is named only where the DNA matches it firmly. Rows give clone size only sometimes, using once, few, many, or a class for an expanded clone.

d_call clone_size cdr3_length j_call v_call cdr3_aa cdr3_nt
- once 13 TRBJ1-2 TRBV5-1 CASSSTTGSGYTF TGCGCCAGCAGCTCGACCACAGGGAGTGGCTACACCTTC
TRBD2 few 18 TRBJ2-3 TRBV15 CATSRDIAGLGNPDTQYF TGTGCCACCAGCAGAGATATAGCGGGACTAGGGAACCCAGATACGCAGTATTTT
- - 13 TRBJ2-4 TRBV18 CASSKDSINIQYF TGTGCCAGCTCAAAGGACTCGATAAACATTCAGTACTTC
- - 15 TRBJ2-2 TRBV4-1 CASSQDSWGQGELFF TGCGCCAGCAGCCAAGATTCGTGGGGCCAAGGGGAGCTGTTTTTT
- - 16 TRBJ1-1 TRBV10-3 CAISEREGAVNTEAFF TGTGCCATCAGTGAGCGGGAGGGTGCGGTTAACACTGAAGCTTTCTTT
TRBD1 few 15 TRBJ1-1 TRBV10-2 CATHFAGQGNTEAFF TGCGCCACCCACTTCGCAGGACAGGGGAACACTGAAGCTTTCTTT
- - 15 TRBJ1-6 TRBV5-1 CASSLGVLPNSPLHF TGCGCCAGCAGCTTGGGTGTCCTTCCGAATTCACCCCTCCACTTT
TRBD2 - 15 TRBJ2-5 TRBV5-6 CASRGGLASGKTQYF TGTGCCAGCAGGGGGGGACTAGCGTCGGGGAAGACCCAGTACTTC
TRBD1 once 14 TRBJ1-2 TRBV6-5 CASSFKQGNYGYTF TGTGCCAGCAGTTTTAAACAGGGGAACTATGGCTACACCTTC
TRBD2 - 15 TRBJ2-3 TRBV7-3 CASSSGLGDTDTQYF TGTGCCAGCAGTTCGGGACTAGGTGACACAGATACGCAGTATTTT
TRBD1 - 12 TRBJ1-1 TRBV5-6 CASSLGQGGAFF TGTGCCAGCAGCTTAGGACAGGGAGGAGCTTTCTTT
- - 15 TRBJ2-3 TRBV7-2 CASSLSGHSTDTQYF TGTGCCAGCAGCTTATCCGGACACAGCACAGATACGCAGTATTTT
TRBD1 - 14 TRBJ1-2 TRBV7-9 CASSPSQGVNGYTF TGTGCCAGCAGCCCGTCACAGGGGGTGAATGGCTACACCTTC
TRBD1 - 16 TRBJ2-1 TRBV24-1 CATSDPGGSSYNEQFF TGTGCCACCAGTGATCCAGGGGGCAGCTCCTACAATGAGCAGTTCTTC
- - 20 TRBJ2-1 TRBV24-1 CATSDSTFSERGGSYNEQFF TGTGCCACCAGTGATTCTACGTTTAGCGAACGCGGCGGCTCCTACAATGAGCAGTTCTTC
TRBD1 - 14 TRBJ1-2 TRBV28 CASIVQGGQYGYTF TGTGCCAGCATCGTACAGGGGGGCCAATATGGCTACACCTTC
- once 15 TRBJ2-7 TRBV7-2 CASSLAQQIPYEQYF TGTGCCAGCAGCTTAGCGCAACAGATTCCCTACGAGCAGTACTTC
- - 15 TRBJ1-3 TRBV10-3 CAISVGEASGNTIYF TGTGCCATCAGTGTAGGGGAAGCCTCTGGAAACACCATATATTTT
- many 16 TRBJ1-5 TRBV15 CATSRDLPLSNQPQHF TGTGCCACCAGCAGAGATCTTCCCTTGAGCAATCAGCCCCAGCATTTT
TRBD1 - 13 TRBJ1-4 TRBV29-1 CSVYGQGSEKLFF TGCAGCGTATACGGACAGGGGTCCGAAAAACTGTTTTTT
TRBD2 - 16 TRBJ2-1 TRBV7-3 CASSPNPSGNYNEQFF TGTGCCAGCAGCCCTAACCCCAGCGGGAACTACAATGAGCAGTTCTTC
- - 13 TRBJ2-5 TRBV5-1 CASSFRQKETQYF TGCGCCAGCAGCTTCAGACAGAAAGAGACCCAGTACTTC
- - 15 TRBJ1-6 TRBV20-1 CSASGLSPADSPLHF TGCAGTGCTAGTGGGCTTTCCCCGGCGGATTCACCCCTCCACTTT
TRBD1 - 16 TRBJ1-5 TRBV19 CASSITGVSSNQPQHF TGTGCCAGTAGTATAACAGGGGTATCAAGCAATCAGCCCCAGCATTTT
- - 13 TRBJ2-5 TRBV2 CASRPSEQETQYF TGTGCCAGCAGGCCTAGCGAGCAAGAGACCCAGTACTTC
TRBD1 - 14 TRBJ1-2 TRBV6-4 CASSPGTALYGYTF TGTGCCAGCAGCCCCGGGACAGCGCTGTATGGCTACACCTTC
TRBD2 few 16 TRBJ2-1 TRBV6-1 CASSENGGGRLNEQFF TGTGCCAGCAGCGAAAACGGGGGGGGCAGATTAAATGAGCAGTTCTTC
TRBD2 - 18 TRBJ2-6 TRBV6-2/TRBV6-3 CASSYWGGEFSGANVLTF TGTGCCAGCAGTTACTGGGGGGGTGAATTCTCTGGGGCCAACGTCCTGACTTTC
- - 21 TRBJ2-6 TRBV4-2 CASSQEHGTGVTISGANVLTF TGTGCCAGCAGCCAAGAGCACGGAACGGGAGTTACAATCTCTGGGGCCAACGTCCTGACTTTC
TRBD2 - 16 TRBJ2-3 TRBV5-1 CASSLRLASSTDTQYF TGCGCCAGCAGCTTGAGACTAGCTTCTAGCACAGATACGCAGTATTTT
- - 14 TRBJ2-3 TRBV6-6 CASSYEEYTDTQYF TGTGCCAGCAGTTATGAGGAATACACAGATACGCAGTATTTT
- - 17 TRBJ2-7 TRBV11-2 CASSLDSGGQMTYEQYF TGTGCCAGCAGCTTAGATAGCGGCGGGCAGATGACCTACGAGCAGTACTTC
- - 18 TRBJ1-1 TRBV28 CASSFYRSWFALGTEAFF TGTGCCAGCAGCTTTTACCGGAGTTGGTTTGCGTTGGGCACTGAAGCTTTCTTT
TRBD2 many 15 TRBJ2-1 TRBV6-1 CASREGAGDLNEQFF TGTGCCAGCAGGGAAGGAGCGGGAGATTTGAATGAGCAGTTCTTC
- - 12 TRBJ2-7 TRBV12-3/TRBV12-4 CASSFRVDEQYF TGTGCCAGCAGTTTTCGTGTAGACGAGCAGTACTTC
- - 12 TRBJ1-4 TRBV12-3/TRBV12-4 CASSLQGEKLFF TGTGCCAGCAGTTTACAGGGTGAAAAACTGTTTTTT
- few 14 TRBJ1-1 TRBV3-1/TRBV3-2 CASSRPGQLTEAFF TGTGCCAGCAGCCGTCCGGGACAACTGACTGAAGCTTTCTTT
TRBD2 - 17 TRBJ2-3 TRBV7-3 CASSLNRLAGSGDTQYF TGTGCCAGCAGCTTAAACCGACTAGCGGGGTCCGGGGATACGCAGTATTTT
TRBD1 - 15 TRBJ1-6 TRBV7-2 CASSPGDSLWSPLHF TGTGCCAGCAGCCCGGGGGACAGCCTCTGGTCACCCCTCCACTTT
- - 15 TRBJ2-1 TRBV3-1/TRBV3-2 CASSQGTASNNEQFF TGTGCCAGCAGCCAAGGAACAGCATCTAACAATGAGCAGTTCTTC
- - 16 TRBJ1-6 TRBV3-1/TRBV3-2 CASSPPPQGGNSPLHF TGTGCCAGCAGCCCCCCGCCACAGGGTGGGAATTCACCCCTCCACTTT